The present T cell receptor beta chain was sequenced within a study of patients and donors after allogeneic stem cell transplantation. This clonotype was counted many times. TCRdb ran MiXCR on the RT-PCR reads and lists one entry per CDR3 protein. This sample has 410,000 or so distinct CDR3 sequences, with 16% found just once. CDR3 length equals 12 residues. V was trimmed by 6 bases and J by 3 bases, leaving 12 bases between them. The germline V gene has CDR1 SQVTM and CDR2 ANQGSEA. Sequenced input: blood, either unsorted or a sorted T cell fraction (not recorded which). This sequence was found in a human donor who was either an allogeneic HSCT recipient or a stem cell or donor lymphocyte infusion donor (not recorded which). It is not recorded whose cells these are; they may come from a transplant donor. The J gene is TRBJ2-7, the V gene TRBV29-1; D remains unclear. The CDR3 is CSVYTKVYEQYF. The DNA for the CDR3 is TGCAGCGTCTACACTAAGGTCTACGAGCAGTACTTC.